A single sample gave rise to the 6 T cell receptor beta chains below, sequenced in a study of T-cell reconstitution after alpha-beta-depleted transplantation in children. A TCRbeta library incorporating unique molecular identifiers was prepared. TCRdb itself ran the PCR reads through MiXCR, one entry per CDR3 protein. The data show 550,000 to 800,000 distinct CDR3 sequences, with less than 15% seen just once and 0.75% to 0.85% held by the top ten. Sequenced material: PBMCs, taken before TCRalphabeta/CD19-depleted stem cell transplant. These receptors were taken from a girl aged 2-10 years with congenital amegakaryocytic thrombocytopenia, due to receive a stem cell transplant.

The gene calls are TRBV10-3 and TRBJ2-1, with D maybe TRBD2 (6 bases). Germline values: CDR1 ENHRY, CDR2 SYGVKD. Trimming stripped 6 bases from V and 6 bases from J, with 12 bases between. This CDR3 is built from 13 residues. CDR3 bases: TGTGCCATCAGGGGGGGTTGGCTCAATGAGCAGTTCTTC. Amino acids: CAIRGGWLNEQFF.

The rearrangement links TRBV4-1 to TRBJ2-1; D remains ambiguous. The CDR3 is made up of 13 amino acids. Germline lookup yields CDR1 MGHRA and CDR2 YSYEKL. Between the trimmed V and J ends, which lost 2 bases and 2 bases, there was a span of 4 bases. CDR3 region: CASSQTPYNEQFF. DNA of the CDR3: TGCGCCAGCAGCCAAACCCCCTACAATGAGCAGTTCTTC.

In its sample, this clonotype was seen many times. V is TRBV28 and J is TRBJ2-7; D is unresolved. Germline lookup yields CDR1 MDHEN and CDR2 SYDVKM. This CDR3 is 14 amino acids long. V was cut by 3 bases and J by 2 bases, with 11 bases left in between. CDR3 protein: CASSFQVRTYEQYF. The CDR3 coding sequence is TGTGCCAGCAGTTTTCAAGTCAGGACCTACGAGCAGTACTTC.

This clonotype turned up a few times. The chain combines TRBV20-1 with TRBJ2-7; D possibly corresponds to TRBD2 (6 bases). Germline CDR1 DFQATT, CDR2 SNEGSKA (reference sequence). This CDR3 is 14 amino acids long. V lost 4 bases and J lost 3, with 16 bases in between. CDR3 sequence: CSATHGTRHYEQYF. CDR3 nucleotide sequence: TGCAGTGCTACCCACGGGACTCGACACTACGAGCAGTACTTC.

For this clonotype: This may be a read error, as it is one base from a much larger clone. The rearrangement links TRBV6-5 to TRBJ2-7, with unresolved D. The germline V gene encodes CDR1 MNHEY and CDR2 SVGAGI. This CDR3 is 13 amino acids long. Trimming removed 8 bases at V and 0 bases at J, with 11 bases between. Here the CDR3 DNA reads TGTGCCAGCGGATTACCCAACTCCTACGAGCAGTACTTC. Its protein is CASGLPNSYEQYF.

This clonotype was recorded at least ten times. V is TRBV20-1 and J is TRBJ2-3, with 12 nucleotides matching TRBD2. In germline, CDR1 is DFQATT, CDR2 SNEGSKA (reference sequence). V shed 6 bases, J shed 4 bases, and the junction held 8 bases outside the gene matches. This CDR3 has 15 residues. Here the CDR3 reads CSAPRTSGIPDTQYF. The CDR3 DNA reads as TGCAGTGCACCAAGGACTAGCGGGATCCCAGATACGCAGTATTTT.